This T cell receptor (beta chain) emerged from a study of identifying expanded T cells in peripheral blood (dated by TCRdb to between 2018 and 2021). Notes on the research overall: Technical replicates were generated by sequencing separate aliquots of the same genomic DNA pool, with four replicates compared pairwise. The paper's findings and limits, for the study overall: The binomial model flagged about 1.2 differentially abundant clones between technical replicates, compared with 15 to 17 over roughly 2 weeks and 19 over four weeks. Both the number of clones called differentially abundant and the false-positive rate were significantly reduced by the beta-binomial model across all healthy-donor time intervals. Variance in clone template counts between roughly two-week samples significantly increased with total template count across all healthy donors. It was expected by the authors that biological variance in healthy repertoires might increase further over much longer intervals, such as months to years.

No immune events such as infections were documented for the healthy donors during the collection period. To calibrate time-dependent variance in a beta-binomial model of T-cell clone differential abundance, blood repertoires from healthy donors were used as a training cohort. The training cohort was composed of around ten healthy donors, 3 female and 7 male. Donor ages ranged from roughly 29 to 64 years, with an average of around 45 years. Obtained from a commercial supplier, whole blood was collected from each healthy donor at three time points set approximately two weeks apart. For immunosequencing, genomic DNA was extracted from whole blood that had not been sorted. TCRbeta CDR3 regions were profiled by bias-controlled multiplex PCR amplification of genomic DNA with the immunoSEQ Assay. On the authors' methods: The absolute abundance of each unique TCRbeta CDR3 region was quantified after sequences were collapsed and filtered. Two models were used to test differential abundance: a binomial model (Fisher-equivalent) and a beta-binomial model that adds time-dependent variance fitted from healthy donors. Clones with fewer than 5 combined templates were removed, and differential abundance was called for clones with a Benjamini-Hochberg FDR below 0.01. Beta-binomial variance was modeled as a function of total template count across the two samples using the form v = (b*log(k)+a)^2. TCRdb carries this immuneACCESS record with in-frame sequences only. Its versions omit some clonotypes, under half of them owing to an unresolved V gene in the studies checked, with the rest unexplained. D and trimming were read from the DNA, whereas the V and J calls and clone size are those reported in that table. The table for this sample lists roughly 56,000 clones; about 83% of them were counted only once. The biggest ten clones account for roughly 18% of the sample.

For CDR1 and CDR2, the germline V gene lists SNHLY and FYNNEI. The CDR3 measures 14 amino acids from cysteine to phenylalanine. Here the CDR3 DNA is all that survives: 42 bases in frame from base 1. The germline V end is reduced by 7 bases and the J end by 5 bases; junction bases left unmatched: 9. Comments on this clone: The clone's antigen remains unknown. No base quality information exists; no much larger clone differs at one position.

This sequence uses TRBV2 and TRBJ2-7, and 9 junctional nucleotides match TRBD2. Sequenced material: blood. The sequence was obtained from a person aged 18 to 70 in good health. The sequenced DNA: TGTGCCAGCACCCCGGGACTAGCCAGAAACGAGCAGTACTTC. Its amino acids are CASTPGLARNEQYF.